These 11 T cell receptor beta chains came from one sample sequenced in a study of blood T cell repertoires in COVID-19. Generated by immunoSEQ multiplex PCR, the TCRdb table keeps only in-frame clones and is missing some. The repertoire holds about 210,000 clones, with about 90% as singletons. Input material: peripheral blood. These receptors all come from a man aged 30 to 45 with acute or convalescent COVID-19.

The chain is built from TRBV7-9 and TRBJ2-1, with 9 positions matching TRBD1. This CDR3 contains 14 residues. The junction had 6 bases not matched to a gene; V was cut back by 5 bases and J by 7 bases. The germline V gene encodes CDR1 SEHNR and CDR2 FQNEAQ (reference sequence). CDR3: CASSHEGQGNEQFF. The DNA of the CDR3 is TGTGCCAGCAGCCATGAGGGACAGGGAAATGAGCAGTTCTTC. The full variable domain, completed using reference TRBV7-9 and TRBJ2-1, is DTGVSQNPRHKITKRGQNVTFRCDPISEHNRLYWYRQTLGQGPEFLTYFQNEAQLEKSRLLSDRFSAERPKGSFSTLEIQRTEQGDSAMYLCASSHEGQGNEQFFGPGTRLTVL.

This chain joins TRBV4-2 and TRBJ2-6; unclear D gene. V shed 0 bases and J shed 2 bases, with 5 bases lying between them. This CDR3 spans 15 amino acids. The germline V gene encodes CDR1 LGHNA and CDR2 YNFKEQ. The CDR3 bases are TGTGCCAGCAGCCAAGACCATGCTGGGGCCAACGTCCTGACTTTC. Protein: CASSQDHAGANVLTF.

The chain links TRBV19 to TRBJ1-2, with 10 bases fitting TRBD1. The trim removed 6 bases at V and 3 bases at J, leaving 10 bases unmatched. Germline V lookup: CDR1 LNHDA, CDR2 SQIVND (reference sequence). CDR3 length: 16 amino acids. DNA for the CDR3: TGTGCCAGTAGGAGACAGGGGGCCGAGGTTTACTATGGCTACACCTTC. Residues: CASRRQGAEVYYGYTF.

This sequence joins TRBV3-1 (or the pseudogene TRBV3-2) and TRBJ2-3, with TRBD1 matching over 12 bases. From germline, CDR1 is LGHDT and CDR2 YNNKEL (reference sequence). V shed 1 base and J 3 bases; nucleotides not matched to a gene: 5. There are 17 residues in the CDR3. The CDR3 DNA reads as TGTGCCAGCAGCCAAGTCCCGGGACAGGGGGCAACAGATACGCAGTATTTT. It yields the protein CASSQVPGQGATDTQYF.

Written as DNA, the CDR3 is TGTGCCAGCAGCGACCTAGGAAATCTGGGAGAGACCCAGTACTTC. Protein sequence: CASSDLGNLGETQYF. V gene TRBV28 combines with J gene TRBJ2-5; D is unresolved. V lost 6 bases and J 4 bases, leaving 18 bases between the germline ends. This CDR3 has 15 amino acids. Germline CDR1 and CDR2: MDHEN and SYDVKM.

V gene TRBV9 combines with J gene TRBJ1-2, with D perhaps matching TRBD1 (5 bases). The V gene lost 2 bases and the J gene lost 5 bases, with 10 bases spanning the gap. CDR3 length equals 13 residues. Looked up from germline, CDR1 is SGDLS and CDR2 is YYNGEE. CDR3 region: CASSVGTDYGYTF. The CDR3 nucleotides are TGTGCCAGCAGCGTCGGGACTGATTATGGCTACACCTTC.

J is TRBJ1-6 and V is TRBV19; D is perhaps TRBD1 (6 bases). The CDR3 consists of 16 residues. Germline V gives CDR1 LNHDA, CDR2 SQIVND (reference sequence). Trimming cost V 6 bases and J 4 bases, with 16 bases left between them. CDR3 bases: TGTGCCAGTAGCTCGGACAGTCGCCTTTATAATTCACCCCTCCACTTT. This gives the protein CASSSDSRLYNSPLHF. The full variable domain, completed using reference TRBV19 and TRBJ1-6, is DGGITQSPKYLFRKEGQNVTLSCEQNLNHDAMYWYRQDPGQGLRLIYYSQIVNDFQKGDIAEGYSVSREKKESFPLTVTSAQKNPTAFYLCASSSDSRLYNSPLHFGNGTRLTVT.

The V call is TRBV30, the J call TRBJ2-7; D uncertain. Germline V lookup: CDR1 GTSNPN, CDR2 SVGIG (reference sequence). V gave up 3 bases and J gave up 3 bases, with 6 bases separating them. This CDR3 has 11 residues. The CDR3 loop is CAWSRSYEQYF. In DNA, the CDR3 is TGTGCCTGGAGCCGTAGCTACGAGCAGTACTTC. The complete variable domain, with remaining parts taken from reference TRBV30 and TRBJ2-7, reads SQTIHQWPATLVQPVGSPLSLECTVEGTSNPNLYWYRQAAGRGLQLLFYSVGIGQISSEVPQNLSASRPQDRQFILSSKKLLLSDSGFYLCAWSRSYEQYFGPGTRLTVT.

V and J are TRBV28 and TRBJ1-1; no firm D call. Trimming removed 5 bases at V and 7 bases at J, with 8 bases between. The CDR3 is 11 residues long. Germline V CDR1 and CDR2: MDHEN, SYDVKM. DNA of the CDR3: TGTGCCAGCAGTCTCACAAATGAAGCTTTCTTT. Residues: CASSLTNEAFF.

CDR3 protein: CSAAGTGYEQYF. CDR3 coding DNA: TGCAGCGCTGCCGGGACTGGGTACGAGCAGTACTTC. The chain joins TRBV29-1 to TRBJ2-7; possibly TRBD2 for D (6 bases). Germline values: CDR1 SQVTM, CDR2 ANQGSEA. Deletions cut 7 bases from V and 4 bases from J, with 14 bases between. This CDR3 comprises 12 residues.

The V call is TRBV19, the J call TRBJ2-3; 12 bases map to TRBD2. This CDR3 contains 17 residues. The trim removed 3 bases at V and 5 bases at J, leaving 9 bases unmatched. Germline V gene lookup returns CDR1 LNHDA and CDR2 SQIVND (reference sequence). In DNA form, the CDR3 reads TGTGCCAGTAGTATCTCGGCTAGCGGGAGGGTGATAGATACGCAGTATTTT. Its translation: CASSISASGRVIDTQYF.